The 25 T cell receptor beta chains below were found in one sample sequenced in a study of cytomegalovirus exposure and HLA in healthy donors. Clones were read by immunoSEQ multiplex PCR, and TCRdb kept only the in-frame ones, dropping some. The top ten hold 4.5% of the sample, which has about 150,000 clones, approximately 86% seen once. The sample comprised PBMCs. The receptors here all came from a man aged 18 to 29 in good health and CMV-seropositive.

This rearrangement joins TRBV4-2 to TRBJ1-1; the match to TRBD1 covers 7 bases. The J segment lost 3 bases and the V segment lost 4 bases, leaving 5 bases of the junction unmatched. Per the germline V gene, CDR1 is LGHNA and CDR2 is YNFKEQ. CDR3 size: 14 residues. CDR3 sequence: CASSPLDRHTEAFF. The DNA for the CDR3 is TGTGCCAGCAGCCCCTTGGACAGGCACACTGAAGCTTTCTTT.

Here the CDR3 reads CASSPLTGRTKNTEAFF. CDR3 nucleotide sequence: TGTGCCAGCTCACCCCTGACAGGGAGGACTAAAAACACTGAAGCTTTCTTT. J is TRBJ1-1 and V is TRBV18, with 7 bases that match TRBD1. Unmatched junction bases numbered 12, after V lost 3 bases and J lost 2 bases. The germline V gene encodes CDR1 KGHSH and CDR2 LQKENI. This CDR3 region has 17 residues.

This chain uses TRBV9 with TRBJ2-3; 9 nucleotides line up with TRBD2. The CDR3 covers 16 residues. J was trimmed by 1 base and V by 3 bases; bases with no gene match: 6. The V gene's germline CDR1 is SGDLS and CDR2 YYNGEE. The CDR3 loop reads CASSGMSGGRTDTQYF. CDR3 bases: TGTGCCAGCAGCGGAATGAGCGGGGGGCGCACAGATACGCAGTATTTT.

The CDR3 protein is CASSLRSGGYNEQFF. CDR3 in DNA: TGTGCCAGCAGTTTGAGGAGCGGGGGATACAATGAGCAGTTCTTC. The V gene is TRBV27, the J gene TRBJ2-1; the match to TRBD2 covers 8 bases. This CDR3 contains 15 residues. CDR1 MNHEY and CDR2 SMNVEV come from the germline V gene (reference sequence). V dropped 3 bases and J dropped 4; count of bases not matched to a gene: 5.

The chain recombines TRBV28 with TRBJ2-1; 16 bases map to TRBD2. The germline V gene has CDR1 MDHEN and CDR2 SYDVKM. The V gene end was trimmed by 4 bases and the J gene end by 5 bases; junction bases not matched to a gene: 5. The CDR3 runs to 17 residues. CDR3 sequence reads: CASSSLGLAGGDNEQFF. The CDR3, as DNA: TGTGCCAGCAGTTCCCTGGGACTAGCGGGGGGGGACAATGAGCAGTTCTTC. The entire variable domain, with the rest obtained from reference TRBV28 and TRBJ2-1, is as follows: DVKVTQSSRYLVKRTGEKVFLECVQDMDHENMFWYRQDPGLGLRLIYFSYDVKMKEKGDIPEGYSVSREKKERFSLILESASTNQTSMYLCASSSLGLAGGDNEQFFGPGTRLTVL.

V gene TRBV5-1 combines with J gene TRBJ2-1; 15 bases match TRBD2. The CDR3 sequence is 15 residues long. The germline V gene has CDR1 SGHRS and CDR2 YFSETQ. V shed 3 bases and J 10 bases; nucleotides not matched to a gene: 5. The CDR3 DNA reads TGCGCCAGCAGCTCCGCGGGACTAGCGGGAGGAGAGCAGTTCTTC. Translation gives CASSSAGLAGGEQFF. Full variable domain (remainder filled in from reference TRBV5-1 and TRBJ2-1): KAGVTQTPRYLIKTRGQQVTLSCSPISGHRSVSWYQQTPGQGLQFLFEYFSETQRNKGNFPGRFSGRQFSNSRSEMNVSTLELGDSALYLCASSSAGLAGGEQFFGPGTRLTVL.

CDR3 DNA: TGTGCCAGCAGTTCGGGGGGAGGCGCCGCTAACTATGGCTACACCTTC. Encoded protein: CASSSGGGAANYGYTF. The chain uses TRBV6-5 and TRBJ1-2, with D maybe TRBD1 (5 bases). V was cut by 4 bases and J by 0 bases, with 15 bases left in between. The CDR3 is 16 residues long. The V gene's germline CDR1 is MNHEY and CDR2 SVGAGI.

About this clone itself: The same CDR3 also results from other DNA sequences found in this sample. The J gene is TRBJ1-5, the V gene TRBV19; TRBD1 matches 10 bases. The germline gives CDR1 LNHDA, CDR2 SQIVND (reference sequence). The CDR3 loop spans 13 amino acids. The V and J ends lost 5 bases and 5 bases, in that order; junction bases with no gene match: 0. CDR3 coding DNA: TGTGCCAGTAGTGGGACAGGGGATCAGCCCCAGCATTTT. It encodes CASSGTGDQPQHF.

This clone was counted a few times. Within the sample, other DNA sequences also encode this same CDR3. V is TRBV5-1 and J is TRBJ2-7; TRBD2 matches 12 bases. The CDR3 covers 15 residues. V shed 4 bases and J 1 base; nucleotides not matched to a gene: 3. Germline lookup yields CDR1 SGHRS and CDR2 YFSETQ. The CDR3 DNA sequence: TGCGCCAGCAGCCTTACTAGCGGGGGGTCCTACGAGCAGTACTTC. This sequence encodes CASSLTSGGSYEQYF.

V is TRBV28 and J is TRBJ1-1; D ambiguous. CDR3 length equals 14 residues. Trimming took off 3 bases at V and 11 bases at J, with 19 bases between the two ends. The germline gives CDR1 MDHEN, CDR2 SYDVKM. The CDR3 nucleotides are TGTGCCAGCAGTTTGTCAGCCTCAGGAGGGCAGGCTTTCTTT. Translating it yields CASSLSASGGQAFF.

The table lists this clone with a few counts. V usage is TRBV4-1 and J usage is TRBJ1-5; weak D call: TRBD1 (5 bases). This CDR3 has 15 residues. With 0 bases removed from V and 1 base from J, the gap between germline ends came to 7 bases. Germline CDR1 reads MGHRA; CDR2 reads YSYEKL. This CDR3 reads CASSQDGGSNQPQHF. CDR3 DNA sequence: TGCGCCAGCAGCCAAGATGGGGGGAGCAATCAGCCCCAGCATTTT.

The CDR3 coding sequence is TGTGCCAGCATTTTTTTTGGGACTACCTACACAGATACGCAGTATTTT. Its protein is CASIFFGTTYTDTQYF. The chain combines TRBV2 with TRBJ2-3; 7 nucleotides match TRBD2. Germline CDR1 and CDR2: SNHLY and FYNNEI. With 7 bases clipped from V and 2 bases from J, the junction kept 12 bases outside the gene matches. CDR3 length: 16 residues.

The J gene is TRBJ2-6, the V gene TRBV10-1; D is perhaps TRBD1 (6 bases). Germline V gene data show CDR1 as WNHNN and CDR2 as SYGVQD (reference sequence). This CDR3 is built from 16 residues. V was shortened by 7 bases and J by 0 bases, with 13 bases between the two germline ends. CDR3 bases: TGCGCCAGCAATCTGACAGGACTCTCTGGGGCCAACGTCCTGACTTTC. Protein: CASNLTGLSGANVLTF.

This chain connects TRBV2 to TRBJ1-6; the match to TRBD1 covers 7 bases. The CDR3 runs 16 residues. Germline V CDR1 and CDR2: SNHLY, FYNNEI. The V and J ends lost 3 bases and 9 bases, in that order; junction bases with no gene match: 11. The CDR3 region is CASSDTQKGAGSPLHF. CDR3 bases: TGTGCCAGCAGTGATACGCAAAAGGGGGCAGGTTCACCCCTCCACTTT.

V is TRBV6-5 and J is TRBJ2-1; 13 nucleotides agree with TRBD2. Germline CDR1 MNHEY, CDR2 SVGAGI. The V and J ends lost 4 bases and 8 bases, in that order; junction bases with no gene match: 8. CDR3 size: 16 residues. CDR3 bases: TGTGCCAGCAGTTCCCGGGGGACTAGCGGGAAACATGAGCAGTTCTTC. Residues: CASSSRGTSGKHEQFF.

This sequence joins TRBV30 and TRBJ1-5, with 8 nucleotides matching TRBD1. CDR3 length: 15 residues. Germline trimming cut 0 bases from V and 9 bases from J; bases unmatched to any gene: 10. In germline, CDR1 is GTSNPN, CDR2 SVGIG (reference sequence). The CDR3 DNA reads TGTGCCTGGAGTGTACCGAGGACAGGGATGGGGCCCCAGCATTTT. Translating gives CAWSVPRTGMGPQHF. Full variable domain (outside the CDR3, taken from reference TRBV30 and TRBJ1-5): SQTIHQWPATLVQPVGSPLSLECTVEGTSNPNLYWYRQAAGRGLQLLFYSVGIGQISSEVPQNLSASRPQDRQFILSSKKLLLSDSGFYLCAWSVPRTGMGPQHFGDGTRLSIL.

The rearrangement uses TRBV30 and TRBJ1-1; TRBD1 agrees at 7 bases. The CDR3 contains 14 residues. The germline V gene has CDR1 GTSNPN and CDR2 SVGIG (reference sequence). Losses at the gene ends were 5 bases for V and 0 bases for J; bases not matched to a gene: 6. The CDR3 DNA is TGTGCCTGGGGCCGGGGACAGCTGAACACTGAAGCTTTCTTT. Translating it yields CAWGRGQLNTEAFF.

This clone was seen a handful of times. This chain uses TRBV6-1 with TRBJ2-2, with TRBD2 matching 8 bases. With V trimmed by 6 bases and J by 4 bases, 7 bases remained unmatched. The CDR3 spans 15 residues. CDR1 is MNHNS and CDR2 is SASEGT in the germline V gene. CDR3 amino acids: CASSKEAGGTGELFF. For the CDR3, the DNA is TGTGCCAGCAGCAAGGAGGCGGGAGGCACCGGGGAGCTGTTTTTT.

The V call is TRBV29-1, the J call TRBJ1-1, with unresolved D. Germline assignment: CDR1 SQVTM and CDR2 ANQGSEA. The CDR3 is made up of 12 amino acids. V lost 6 bases to trimming and J lost 0 bases, with 8 bases between them. CDR3 region: CSVHLLNTEAFF. Here the CDR3 DNA reads TGCAGCGTACATCTTTTGAACACTGAAGCTTTCTTT.

The V and J genes are TRBV27 and TRBJ2-3; 9 bases match TRBD2. CDR3 length: 17 amino acids. V shed 8 bases and J 6 bases; nucleotides not matched to a gene: 18. The germline CDR1 and CDR2 sequences are MNHEY and SMNVEV (reference sequence). CDR3 in amino acids: CASGETSGEFVGDTQYF. In DNA form, the CDR3 reads TGTGCCAGCGGGGAGACTAGCGGCGAGTTCGTAGGGGATACGCAGTATTTT.

The chain is built from TRBV29-1 and TRBJ2-5, with 8 bases lining up with TRBD1. The junction had 7 bases not matched to a gene; V was cut back by 7 bases and J by 3 bases. The germline V gene encodes CDR1 SQVTM and CDR2 ANQGSEA. This CDR3 region has 13 residues. Written as DNA, the CDR3 is TGCAGCGGCCACAGGGGGTTGGAAGAGACCCAGTACTTC. Its translation: CSGHRGLEETQYF.

V gene TRBV5-1 combines with J gene TRBJ2-2; TRBD1 matches at 7 bases. The germline CDR1 and CDR2 sequences are SGHRS and YFSETQ. With V trimmed by 4 bases and J by 4 bases, 10 bases remained unmatched. CDR3 length: 16 amino acids. The CDR3 DNA reads as TGCGCCAGCAGCCTGCGACAGGGTGGAGGCACCGGGGAGCTGTTTTTT. Protein: CASSLRQGGGTGELFF. Based on the CDR3 plus reference TRBV5-1 and TRBJ2-2, the full variable domain is KAGVTQTPRYLIKTRGQQVTLSCSPISGHRSVSWYQQTPGQGLQFLFEYFSETQRNKGNFPGRFSGRQFSNSRSEMNVSTLELGDSALYLCASSLRQGGGTGELFFGEGSRLTVL.

This clone showed up just once. J is TRBJ1-4 and V is TRBV11-2; 9 bases are a match to TRBD1. Germline lookup yields CDR1 SGHAT and CDR2 FQNNGV. The CDR3 is 18 amino acids. V was pared by 5 bases and J by 6 bases, with 16 bases of the junction left unmatched. The CDR3 loop reads CASSPGQGQGGVDEKLFF. CDR3 in DNA: TGTGCCAGCAGCCCGGGACAGGGCCAGGGAGGGGTAGATGAAAAACTGTTTTTT.

This clone has just a few counts. CDR3 region: CASNDREEGYTF. The CDR3 DNA is TGTGCCAGTAATGACAGGGAGGAAGGCTACACCTTC. The chain employs TRBV19 and TRBJ1-2, with 7 bases that match TRBD1. CDR3 size: 12 residues. The junction had 7 bases not matched to a gene; V was cut back by 7 bases and J by 8 bases. CDR1 and CDR2 from the germline V gene are LNHDA and SQIVND (reference sequence).

V usage is TRBV7-2 and J usage is TRBJ2-2, with TRBD1 matching over 8 bases. The CDR3 has 15 residues. With V trimmed by 1 base and J by 5 bases, 3 bases remained unmatched. CDR1 and CDR2 (germline): SGHTA, FQGNSA. CDR3 DNA: TGTGCCAGCAGCTTAGGGACAGGGACGACCGGGGAGCTGTTTTTT. It yields the protein CASSLGTGTTGELFF.